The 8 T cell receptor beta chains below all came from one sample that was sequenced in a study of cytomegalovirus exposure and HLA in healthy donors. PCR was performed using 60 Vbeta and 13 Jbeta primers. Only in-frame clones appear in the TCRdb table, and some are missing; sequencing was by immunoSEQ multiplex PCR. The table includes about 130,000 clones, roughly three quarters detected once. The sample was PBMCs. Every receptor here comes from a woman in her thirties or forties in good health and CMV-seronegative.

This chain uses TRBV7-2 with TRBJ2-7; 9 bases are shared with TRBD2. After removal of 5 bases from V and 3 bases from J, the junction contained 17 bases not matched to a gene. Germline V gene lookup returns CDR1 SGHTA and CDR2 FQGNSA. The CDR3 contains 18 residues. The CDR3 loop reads CASSLVTRGGRVVYEQYF. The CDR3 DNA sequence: TGTGCCAGCAGCCTCGTTACGCGGGGGGGCCGTGTGGTCTACGAGCAGTACTTC.

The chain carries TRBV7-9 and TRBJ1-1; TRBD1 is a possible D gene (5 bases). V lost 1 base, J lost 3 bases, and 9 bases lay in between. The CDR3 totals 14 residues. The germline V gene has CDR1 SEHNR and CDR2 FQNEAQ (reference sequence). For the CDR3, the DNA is TGTGCCAGCAGCTTAGGGTCCAGGGACACTGAAGCTTTCTTT. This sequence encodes CASSLGSRDTEAFF.

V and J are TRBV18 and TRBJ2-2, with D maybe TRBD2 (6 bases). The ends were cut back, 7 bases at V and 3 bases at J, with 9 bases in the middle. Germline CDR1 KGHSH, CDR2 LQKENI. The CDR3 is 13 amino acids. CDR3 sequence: CASYRRDTGELFF. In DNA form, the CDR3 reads TGTGCCAGCTACCGGAGGGACACCGGGGAGCTGTTTTTT.

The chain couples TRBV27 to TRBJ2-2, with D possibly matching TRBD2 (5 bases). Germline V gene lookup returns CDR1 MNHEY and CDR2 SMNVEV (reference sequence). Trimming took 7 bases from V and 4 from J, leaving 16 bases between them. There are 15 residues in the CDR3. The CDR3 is CASKISLGVTGELFF. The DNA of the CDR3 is TGTGCCAGCAAGATATCTCTCGGGGTCACCGGGGAGCTGTTTTTT.

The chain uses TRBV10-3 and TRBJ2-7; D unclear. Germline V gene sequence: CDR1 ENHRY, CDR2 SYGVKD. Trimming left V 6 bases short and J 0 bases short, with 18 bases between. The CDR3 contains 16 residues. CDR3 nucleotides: TGTGCCATCAGCACTCCCAAAGTTGGGCGCTCCTACGAGCAGTACTTC. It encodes CAISTPKVGRSYEQYF.

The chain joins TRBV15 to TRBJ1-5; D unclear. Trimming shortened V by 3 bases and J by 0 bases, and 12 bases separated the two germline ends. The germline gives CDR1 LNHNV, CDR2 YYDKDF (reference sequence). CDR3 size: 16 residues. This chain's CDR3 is CATSRALGNSNQPQHF. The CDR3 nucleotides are TGTGCCACCAGCAGGGCGCTCGGGAATAGCAATCAGCCCCAGCATTTT. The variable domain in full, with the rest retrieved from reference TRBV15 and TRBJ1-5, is DAMVIQNPRYQVTQFGKPVTLSCSQTLNHNVMYWYQQKSSQAPKLLFHYYDKDFNNEADTPDNFQSRRPNTSFCFLDIRSPGLGDTAMYLCATSRALGNSNQPQHFGDGTRLSIL.

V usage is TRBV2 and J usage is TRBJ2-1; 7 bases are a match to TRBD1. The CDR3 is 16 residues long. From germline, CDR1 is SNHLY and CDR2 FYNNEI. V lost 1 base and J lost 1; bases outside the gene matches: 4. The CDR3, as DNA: TGTGCCAGCAGTGAAGGCGCAGGGGGATCCTACAATGAGCAGTTCTTC. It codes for CASSEGAGGSYNEQFF.

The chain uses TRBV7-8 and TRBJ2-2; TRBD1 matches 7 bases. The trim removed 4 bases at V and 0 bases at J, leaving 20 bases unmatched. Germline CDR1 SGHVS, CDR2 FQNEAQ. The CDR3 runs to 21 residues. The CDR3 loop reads CASSSLRDSYHSRPNTGELFF. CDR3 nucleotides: TGTGCCAGCAGCTCACTCCGGGACAGCTATCATTCTAGACCGAACACCGGGGAGCTGTTTTTT.